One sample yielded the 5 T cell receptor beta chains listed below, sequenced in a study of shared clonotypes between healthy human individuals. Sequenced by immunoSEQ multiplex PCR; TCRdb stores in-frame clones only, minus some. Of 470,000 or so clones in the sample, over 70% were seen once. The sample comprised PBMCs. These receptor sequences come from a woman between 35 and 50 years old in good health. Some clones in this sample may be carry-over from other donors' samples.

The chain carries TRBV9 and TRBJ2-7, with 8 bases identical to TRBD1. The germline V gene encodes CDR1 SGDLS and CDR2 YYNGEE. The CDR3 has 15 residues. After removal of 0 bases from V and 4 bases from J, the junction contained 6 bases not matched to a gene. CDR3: CASSVAPQGAYEQYF. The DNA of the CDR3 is TGTGCCAGCAGCGTAGCTCCTCAGGGGGCGTACGAGCAGTACTTC.

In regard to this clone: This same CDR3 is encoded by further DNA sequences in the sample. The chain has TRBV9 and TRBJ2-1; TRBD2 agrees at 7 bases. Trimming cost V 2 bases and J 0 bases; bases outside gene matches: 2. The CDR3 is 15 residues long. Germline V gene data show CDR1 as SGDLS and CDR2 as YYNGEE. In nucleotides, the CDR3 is TGTGCCAGCAGCGTTTTAGCGGGCTCCTACAATGAGCAGTTCTTC. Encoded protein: CASSVLAGSYNEQFF.

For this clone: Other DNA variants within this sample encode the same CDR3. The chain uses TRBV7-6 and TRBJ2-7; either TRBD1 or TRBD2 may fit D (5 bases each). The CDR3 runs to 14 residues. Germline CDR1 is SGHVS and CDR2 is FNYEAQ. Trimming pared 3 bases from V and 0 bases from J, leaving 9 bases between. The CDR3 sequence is CASSFSGSSYEQYF. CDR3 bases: TGTGCCAGCAGCTTCTCAGGGAGCTCCTACGAGCAGTACTTC.

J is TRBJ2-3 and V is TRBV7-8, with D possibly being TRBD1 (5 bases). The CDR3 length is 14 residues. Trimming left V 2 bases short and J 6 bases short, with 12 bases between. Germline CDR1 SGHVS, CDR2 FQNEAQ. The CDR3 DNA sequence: TGTGCCAGCAGCTTATTGGACAACTGGGATACGCAGTATTTT. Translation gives CASSLLDNWDTQYF.

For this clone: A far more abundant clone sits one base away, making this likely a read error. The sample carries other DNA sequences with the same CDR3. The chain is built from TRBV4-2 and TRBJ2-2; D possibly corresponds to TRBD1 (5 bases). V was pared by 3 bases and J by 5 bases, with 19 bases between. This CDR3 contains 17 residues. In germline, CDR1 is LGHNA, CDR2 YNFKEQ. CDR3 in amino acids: CASSQARAGQNTGELFF. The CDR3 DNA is TGTGCCAGCAGCCAGGCACGGGCAGGGCAGAATACCGGGGAGCTGTTTTTT.